Following are 17 T cell receptor beta chains from one sample sequenced in a study of OX40 agonist ivuxolimab in advanced cancers. Method: immunoSEQ multiplex PCR; TCRdb's copy keeps in-frame clones and lacks some. The sample has some 69,000 clones; 89% are singletons. The sequences come from CD4+ or CD8+ T cells sorted from blood, collected in a trial of the OX40 agonist ivuxolimab. Source of these receptors: an adult with an advanced solid tumor such as melanoma, head and neck, liver or kidney cancer.

The CDR3 DNA follows: TGTGCCAGCAGCTTGTGGGCGGGGGAGACCCAGTACTTC. The encoded protein is CASSLWAGETQYF. The chain is built from TRBV5-4 and TRBJ2-5; weak D call: TRBD2 (6 bases). CDR3 size: 13 residues. Between the trimmed V and J ends, which lost 1 base and 5 bases, there was a span of 9 bases. CDR1 and CDR2 from the germline V gene are SGHNT and YYREEE (reference sequence).

The rearrangement uses TRBV6-6 and TRBJ2-1; the D gene is possibly TRBD1 (7 bases). The CDR3 is made up of 15 amino acids. Germline CDR1 MNHNY, CDR2 SVGAGI (reference sequence). V gave up 0 bases and J gave up 15 bases, with 21 bases separating them. Here the CDR3 reads CASSYSGQGEERPFF. In nucleotides, the CDR3 is TGTGCCAGCAGTTACTCAGGGCAGGGGGAGGAAAGGCCGTTCTTC.

The chain uses TRBV4-2 and TRBJ2-6, with D possibly being TRBD2 (6 bases). V was shortened by 1 base and J by 2 bases, with 6 bases between the two germline ends. The CDR3 totals 15 residues. Germline CDR1 reads LGHNA; CDR2 reads YNFKEQ. CDR3 bases: TGTGCCAGCAGCCAAGGCGGGGCTGGGGCCAACGTCCTGACTTTC. Translating it yields CASSQGGAGANVLTF.

J is TRBJ2-2 and V is TRBV19; 9 positions agree with TRBD2. V lost 8 bases, J lost 6 bases, and 7 bases stayed unmatched. CDR1 is LNHDA and CDR2 is SQIVND in the germline V gene (reference sequence). The CDR3 spans 14 residues. The CDR3 region is CASRGTSIAGELFF. The CDR3 bases are TGTGCCAGTCGCGGGACTAGCATCGCCGGGGAGCTGTTTTTT.

This chain uses TRBV6-6 with TRBJ2-7; TRBD1 matches at 12 bases. V gave up 6 bases and J gave up 5 bases; unmatched junction bases: 5. The germline CDR1 and CDR2 sequences are MNHNY and SVGAGI (reference sequence). This CDR3 contains 14 residues. The CDR3 loop is CASSPGTGGDEQYF. CDR3 bases: TGTGCCAGCAGCCCCGGGACAGGGGGCGACGAGCAGTACTTC.

The J gene is TRBJ2-7, the V gene TRBV7-3, with 9 bases that match TRBD2. The V segment lost 5 bases and the J segment 7 bases; nucleotides outside the gene matches: 12. This CDR3 has 15 residues. Germline values: CDR1 SGHTA, CDR2 FQGTGA. The CDR3 here is CASSDSGSGSREQYF. The CDR3 bases are TGTGCCAGCAGCGATAGCGGGAGTGGGTCGCGGGAGCAGTACTTC. The variable domain in full, with the rest retrieved from reference TRBV7-3 and TRBJ2-7, is GAGVSQTPSNKVTEKGKYVELRCDPISGHTALYWYRQSLGQGPEFLIYFQGTGAADDSGLPNDRFFAVRPEGSVSTLKIQRTERGDSAVYLCASSDSGSGSREQYFGPGTRLTVT.

The gene calls are TRBV6-5 and TRBJ1-2; tentatively, D is TRBD1 (5 bases). Germline V gives CDR1 MNHEY, CDR2 SVGAGI. CDR3 size: 15 residues. V was cut by 2 bases and J by 0 bases, with 10 bases left in between. The CDR3 spells CASSYGAASNYGYTF. The CDR3 region has the DNA TGTGCCAGCAGTTACGGGGCAGCTTCTAACTATGGCTACACCTTC.

The gene calls are TRBV9 and TRBJ2-1, with TRBD2 matching over 11 bases. Germline V CDR1 and CDR2: SGDLS, YYNGEE. The CDR3 is 16 residues long. Trimming took 4 bases from V and 4 from J; bases not matched to a gene: 7. The CDR3 DNA reads TGTGCCAGCAGCCTTGATAGCGGGAGGGGGTACAATGAGCAGTTCTTC. Translated: CASSLDSGRGYNEQFF. The full variable domain, completed using reference TRBV9 and TRBJ2-1, is DSGVTQTPKHLITATGQRVTLRCSPRSGDLSVYWYQQSLDQGLQFLIQYYNGEERAKGNILERFSAQQFPDLHSELNLSSLELGDSALYFCASSLDSGRGYNEQFFGPGTRLTVL.

The chain employs TRBV27 and TRBJ2-5; D is uncertain. The CDR3 consists of 12 residues. The V end lost 2 bases, the J end lost 6 bases, and 7 bases lay between the germline ends. CDR1 MNHEY and CDR2 SMNVEV come from the germline V gene (reference sequence). The CDR3 region has the DNA TGTGCCAGCAGTTTACCAGATCAGACCCAGTACTTC. Translating it yields CASSLPDQTQYF.

The CDR3: CASSPGQGYGYTF. In DNA form, the CDR3 reads TGTGCCAGCAGCCCGGGACAGGGCTATGGCTACACCTTC. V usage is TRBV7-9 and J usage is TRBJ1-2, with 9 nucleotides matching TRBD1. The CDR3 is 13 residues long. CDR1 SEHNR and CDR2 FQNEAQ come from the germline V gene (reference sequence). With V trimmed by 5 bases and J by 4 bases, 2 bases remained unmatched.

The count of this clone is one. This sequence joins TRBV10-1 and TRBJ1-1; D may be TRBD1 (5 bases). CDR1 and CDR2 from the germline V gene are WNHNN and SYGVQD (reference sequence). The CDR3 extends over 15 amino acids. V lost 2 bases and J 6 bases, leaving 16 bases between the germline ends. In nucleotides, the CDR3 is TGCGCCAGCAGTGAGCACGCGGCAGGGAATGCTGAAGCTTTCTTT. Translated: CASSEHAAGNAEAFF.

The chain combines TRBV28 with TRBJ2-1; 9 nucleotides agree with TRBD1. CDR1 and CDR2 (germline): MDHEN, SYDVKM. The CDR3 spans 16 residues. Trimming removed 7 bases from V and 6 bases from J; junction bases left unmatched: 13. This CDR3 reads CASTLRTGAVRNEQFF. The DNA of the CDR3 is TGTGCCAGCACCCTTCGGACAGGGGCGGTCCGCAATGAGCAGTTCTTC.

The J gene is TRBJ2-3, the V gene TRBV10-3, with 7 nucleotides matching TRBD2. This CDR3 comprises 16 residues. The J segment lost 0 bases and the V segment lost 3 bases, leaving 6 bases of the junction unmatched. CDR1 ENHRY and CDR2 SYGVKD come from the germline V gene. Here the CDR3 reads CAISDRAGPSTDTQYF. The CDR3 DNA is TGTGCCATCAGTGACAGAGCGGGACCTAGCACAGATACGCAGTATTTT.

Here the CDR3 reads CASGGGYYEQYF. As DNA, the CDR3 is TGTGCCAGCGGCGGGGGATACTACGAGCAGTACTTC. V is TRBV6-5 and J is TRBJ2-7; TRBD2 matches 7 bases. Germline V CDR1 and CDR2: MNHEY, SVGAGI. The CDR3 runs 12 residues. The V segment lost 8 bases and the J segment 3 bases; nucleotides outside the gene matches: 4.

The genes are TRBV7-2 and TRBJ2-5; 9 bases agree with TRBD2. CDR1 and CDR2 from the germline V gene are SGHTA and FQGNSA. V trimming: 4 bases; J trimming: 4 bases; junction bases outside the gene matches: 10. This CDR3 is built from 16 residues. The CDR3 reads CASSSSGAGRRETQYF. In DNA form, the CDR3 reads TGTGCCAGCAGCTCTAGCGGGGCCGGGCGGCGAGAGACCCAGTACTTC.

This clone was seen only once. This rearrangement joins TRBV18 to TRBJ1-5; D possibly corresponds to TRBD1 (5 bases). The CDR3 has 13 residues. Germline CDR1 KGHSH, CDR2 LQKENI. V was trimmed by 3 bases and J by 5 bases, leaving 8 bases between them. In DNA form, the CDR3 reads TGTGCCAGCTCACCTGGGACGTATCAGCCCCAGCATTTT. Translated, it gives CASSPGTYQPQHF.

The gene calls are TRBV5-6 and TRBJ1-2; D unresolved. The CDR3 consists of 14 residues. With 2 bases removed from V and 4 bases from J, the gap between germline ends came to 12 bases. Germline V gene lookup returns CDR1 SGHDT and CDR2 YYEEEE. Here the CDR3 DNA reads TGTGCCAGCAGCTTTTGGGGAGGAAGCTATGGCTACACCTTC. Translating gives CASSFWGGSYGYTF.